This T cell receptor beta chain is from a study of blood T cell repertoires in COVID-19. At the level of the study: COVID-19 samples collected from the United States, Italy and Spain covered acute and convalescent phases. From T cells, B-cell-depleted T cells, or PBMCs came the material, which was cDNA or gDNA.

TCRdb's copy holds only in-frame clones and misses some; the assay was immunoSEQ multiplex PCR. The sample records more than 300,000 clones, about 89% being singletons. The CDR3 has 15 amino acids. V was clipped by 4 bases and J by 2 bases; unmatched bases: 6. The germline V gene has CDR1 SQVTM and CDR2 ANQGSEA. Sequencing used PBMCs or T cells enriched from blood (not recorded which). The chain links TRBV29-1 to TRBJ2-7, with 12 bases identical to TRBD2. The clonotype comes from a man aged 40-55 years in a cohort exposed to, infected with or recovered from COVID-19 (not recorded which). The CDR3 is CSVAGLAGGTYEQYF. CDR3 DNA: TGCAGCGTTGCGGGACTAGCGGGCGGTACCTACGAGCAGTACTTC.